The T cell receptor beta chain under discussion was sequenced for a study of long-term antiretroviral therapy in people with HIV. The study, taken as a whole, reports: Versus controls, repertoires in people with HIV had narrower CDR3 length ranges. Blood sampling spanned 2004 to 2017, possibly under older ART regimens. The clones with expansion before ART were dominant in the repertoire at all time points.

This clone was counted only a few times. Its specificity is not known. They ran version v3.0 of the immunoSEQ assay at survey level. Per-sample sequencing targets were about 40,000-55,000 T-cell genomes. Assay: immunoSEQ multiplex PCR; the TCRdb copy retains only in-frame clones and omits some. The table has about 15,000 clones, roughly 80% seen once. The sample consisted of unsorted PBMCs, taken roughly 1.2 years before starting antiretroviral therapy. The clonotype originates from a man aged 30 to 45 with HIV.

CDR3: CAWSVTGGYPYEQYF. For the CDR3, the DNA is TGTGCCTGGAGTGTAACGGGGGGCTATCCCTACGAGCAGTACTTC. This rearrangement joins TRBV30 to TRBJ2-7; tentative D call: TRBD2 (7 bases). The CDR3 is made up of 15 amino acids. V was clipped by 0 bases and J by 2 bases, with 14 bases between them. Germline CDR1 is GTSNPN and CDR2 is SVGIG (reference sequence).